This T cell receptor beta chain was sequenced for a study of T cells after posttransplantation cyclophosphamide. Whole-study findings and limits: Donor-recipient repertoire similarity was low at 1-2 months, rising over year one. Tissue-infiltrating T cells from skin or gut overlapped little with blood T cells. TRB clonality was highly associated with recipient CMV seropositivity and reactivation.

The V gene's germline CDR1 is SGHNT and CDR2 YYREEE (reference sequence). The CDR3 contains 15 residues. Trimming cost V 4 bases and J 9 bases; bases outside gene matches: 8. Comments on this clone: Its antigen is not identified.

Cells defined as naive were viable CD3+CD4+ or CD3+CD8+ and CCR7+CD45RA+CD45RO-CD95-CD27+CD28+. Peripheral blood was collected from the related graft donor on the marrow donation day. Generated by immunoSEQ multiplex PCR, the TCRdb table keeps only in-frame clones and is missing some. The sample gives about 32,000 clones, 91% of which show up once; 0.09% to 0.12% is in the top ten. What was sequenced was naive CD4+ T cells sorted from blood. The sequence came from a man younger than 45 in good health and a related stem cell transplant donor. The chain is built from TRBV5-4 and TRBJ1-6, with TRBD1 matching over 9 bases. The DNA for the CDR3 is TGTGCCAGCAGCACCAGGGACAGGGATTTTTCACCCCTCCACTTT. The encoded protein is CASSTRDRDFSPLHF.